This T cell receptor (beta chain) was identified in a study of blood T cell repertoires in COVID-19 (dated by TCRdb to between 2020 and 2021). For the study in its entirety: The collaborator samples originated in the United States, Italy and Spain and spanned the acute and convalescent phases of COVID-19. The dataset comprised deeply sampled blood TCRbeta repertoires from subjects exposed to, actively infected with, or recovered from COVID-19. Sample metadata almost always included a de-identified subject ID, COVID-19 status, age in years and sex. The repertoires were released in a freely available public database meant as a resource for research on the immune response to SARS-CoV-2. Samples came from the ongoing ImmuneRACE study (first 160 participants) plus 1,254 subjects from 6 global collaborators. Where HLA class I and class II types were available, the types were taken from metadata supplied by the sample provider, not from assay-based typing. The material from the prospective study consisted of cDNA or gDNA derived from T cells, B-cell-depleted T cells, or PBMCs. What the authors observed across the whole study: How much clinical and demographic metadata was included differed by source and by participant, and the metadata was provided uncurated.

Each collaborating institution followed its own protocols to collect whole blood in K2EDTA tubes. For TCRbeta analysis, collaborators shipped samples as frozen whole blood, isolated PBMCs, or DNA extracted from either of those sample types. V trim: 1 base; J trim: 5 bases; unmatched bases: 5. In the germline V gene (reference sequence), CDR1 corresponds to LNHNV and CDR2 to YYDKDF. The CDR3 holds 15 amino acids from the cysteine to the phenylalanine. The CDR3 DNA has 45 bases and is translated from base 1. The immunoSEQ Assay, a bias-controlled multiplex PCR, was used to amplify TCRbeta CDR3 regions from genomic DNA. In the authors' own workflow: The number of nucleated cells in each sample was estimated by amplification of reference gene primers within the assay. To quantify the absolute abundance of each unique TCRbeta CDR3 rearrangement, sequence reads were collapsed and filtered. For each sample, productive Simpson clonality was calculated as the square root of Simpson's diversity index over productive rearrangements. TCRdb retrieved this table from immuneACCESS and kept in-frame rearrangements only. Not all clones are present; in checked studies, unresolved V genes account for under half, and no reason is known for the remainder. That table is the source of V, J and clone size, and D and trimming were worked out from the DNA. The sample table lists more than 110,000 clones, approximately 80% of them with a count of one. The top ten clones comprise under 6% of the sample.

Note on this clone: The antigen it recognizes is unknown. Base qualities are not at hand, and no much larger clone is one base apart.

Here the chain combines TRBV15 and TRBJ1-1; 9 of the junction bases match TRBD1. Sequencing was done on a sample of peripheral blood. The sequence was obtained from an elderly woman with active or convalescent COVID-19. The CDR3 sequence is CATSRGGTGSTEAFF. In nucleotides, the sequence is TGTGCCACCAGCAGAGGAGGGACAGGGAGTACTGAAGCTTTCTTT.